The 12 T cell receptor beta chains presented below share a single source sample, sequenced in a study of OX40 agonist ivuxolimab in advanced cancers. TCRdb's copy holds only in-frame clones and misses some; the assay was immunoSEQ multiplex PCR. The sample lists some 33,000 clones; roughly 90% were seen once. The sequencing used CD4+ or CD8+ T cells sorted from blood, collected in a trial of the OX40 agonist ivuxolimab. The receptors derive from an adult with an advanced solid tumor such as melanoma, head and neck, liver or kidney cancer.

The chain combines TRBV19 with TRBJ2-7; D not certain. In germline, CDR1 is LNHDA, CDR2 SQIVND (reference sequence). V lost 6 bases and J 1 base, leaving 7 bases between the germline ends. CDR3 size: 12 residues. The CDR3 here is CASRGRSYEQYF. CDR3 nucleotides: TGTGCCAGTAGAGGCAGGTCCTACGAGCAGTACTTC. The whole variable domain, filled in from reference TRBV19 and TRBJ2-7, reads DGGITQSPKYLFRKEGQNVTLSCEQNLNHDAMYWYRQDPGQGLRLIYYSQIVNDFQKGDIAEGYSVSREKKESFPLTVTSAQKNPTAFYLCASRGRSYEQYFGPGTRLTVT.

The chain joins TRBV30 to TRBJ1-5; a weak D match, TRBD1 (6 bases). Trimming removed 8 bases at V and 6 bases at J, with 20 bases between. Germline V gene data show CDR1 as GTSNPN and CDR2 as SVGIG (reference sequence). CDR3 length: 14 amino acids. CDR3 nucleotides: TGTGCCCTGGATGGTGCAGGGGTCGGTCAGCCCCAGCATTTT. It is translated as CALDGAGVGQPQHF.

This clone was detected only once. This chain connects TRBV2 to TRBJ2-1; D may be TRBD1 (6 bases). The length of the CDR3 is 15 residues. The germline CDR1 and CDR2 sequences are SNHLY and FYNNEI. Trimming pared 1 base from V and 8 bases from J, leaving 15 bases between. Here the CDR3 reads CASSEGPGVFYEQFF. The CDR3 bases are TGTGCCAGCAGTGAAGGACCAGGGGTATTCTATGAGCAGTTCTTC. Variable domain in full (rest from reference TRBV2 and TRBJ2-1): EPEVTQTPSHQVTQMGQEVILRCVPISNHLYFYWYRQILGQKVEFLVSFYNNEISEKSEIFDDQFSVERPDGSNFTLKIRSTKLEDSAMYFCASSEGPGVFYEQFFGPGTRLTVL.

The V and J genes are TRBV19 and TRBJ2-7; 9 nucleotides agree with TRBD2. The junction had 10 bases not matched to a gene; V was cut back by 6 bases and J by 7 bases. The length of the CDR3 is 14 residues. Per the germline V gene, CDR1 is LNHDA and CDR2 is SQIVND (reference sequence). The CDR3 nucleotides read TGTGCCAGTAGGCTTAGCGGGAGCCGGGGTGAGCAGTACTTC. This gives the protein CASRLSGSRGEQYF.

This chain uses TRBV6-1 with TRBJ2-1; tentatively, D is TRBD1 (6 bases). Germline V CDR1 and CDR2: MNHNS, SASEGT. V lost 6 bases and J lost 4, with 10 bases in between. The CDR3 spans 13 residues. CDR3 nucleotides: TGTGCCAGCAGCGGCACAGGGTACAATGAGCAGTTCTTC. This encodes CASSGTGYNEQFF.

Here the CDR3 DNA reads TGTGCCAGCAGCCCCGGGGGTAGCAGCGAGCAGTACTTC. This gives the protein CASSPGGSSEQYF. The rearrangement uses TRBV27 and TRBJ2-7, with D perhaps matching TRBD2 (6 bases). The V gene's germline CDR1 is MNHEY and CDR2 SMNVEV (reference sequence). The CDR3 length is 13 residues. V lost 6 bases, J lost 6 bases, and 15 bases lay in between.

The chain combines TRBV29-1 with TRBJ2-7; TRBD1 might be the D (5 bases). V lost 8 bases and J lost 0, with 8 bases in between. CDR1 and CDR2 from the germline V gene are SQVTM and ANQGSEA. The CDR3 length is 11 residues. The CDR3 DNA is TGCAGCTTCAGGGTCTCCTACGAGCAGTACTTC. Its translation: CSFRVSYEQYF.

This clone was recorded once. The J gene is TRBJ1-5, the V gene TRBV10-3; maybe TRBD1 (6 bases). In germline, CDR1 is ENHRY, CDR2 SYGVKD. Trimming took 0 bases from V and 4 from J, leaving 10 bases between them. The CDR3 consists of 15 residues. The CDR3 reads CAISESAGANQPQHF. DNA of the CDR3: TGTGCCATCAGTGAGTCGGCAGGGGCTAATCAGCCCCAGCATTTT.

The chain has TRBV6-5 and TRBJ2-3, with 12 bases aligning to TRBD2. The CDR3 contains 15 residues. CDR1 and CDR2 (germline): MNHEY, SVGAGI. Trimming took 4 bases from V and 3 from J; bases not matched to a gene: 2. The chain's CDR3 is CASSFLAGGTDTQYF. The CDR3 bases are TGTGCCAGCAGTTTCCTAGCGGGAGGGACAGATACGCAGTATTTT.

The genes are TRBV5-6 and TRBJ2-4; TRBD2 aligns across 9 bases. Trimming removed 3 bases from V and 5 bases from J; junction bases left unmatched: 9. CDR3 length equals 16 residues. Looked up from germline, CDR1 is SGHDT and CDR2 is YYEEEE. As DNA, the CDR3 is TGTGCCAGCAGCTCCGCGGGACTAGCCGTACAAAACATTCAGTACTTC. It encodes CASSSAGLAVQNIQYF.

The chain carries TRBV25-1 and TRBJ2-7; no clear D gene. Trimming took 7 bases from V and 3 from J, leaving 7 bases between them. The CDR3 loop spans 11 amino acids. Per the germline V gene, CDR1 is MGHDK and CDR2 is SYGVNS. This chain's CDR3 is CASKQFYEQYF. The CDR3 bases are TGTGCCAGCAAACAATTCTACGAGCAGTACTTC.

The rearrangement links TRBV6-5 to TRBJ2-7; weak D call: TRBD1 (6 bases). The CDR3 is made up of 13 amino acids. Germline V gene lookup returns CDR1 MNHEY and CDR2 SVGAGI. Trimming stripped 1 base from V and 7 bases from J, with 11 bases between. Here the CDR3 reads CASSYFGGREQYF. Written as DNA, the CDR3 is TGTGCCAGCAGTTACTTTGGGGGCCGGGAGCAGTACTTC.